Listed below are T cell receptor beta chains from one sample, sequenced in a study of cytomegalovirus exposure and HLA in healthy donors. Only in-frame clones appear in the TCRdb table, and some are missing; sequencing was by immunoSEQ multiplex PCR. The sample shows some 100,000 clones, roughly 70% of them seen only once. The sequenced sample consisted of PBMCs. The receptor source for this set is a woman in her seventies in good health and CMV-seropositive. Both conserved end residues are part of each CDR3. A D gene is named only where the DNA matches it firmly. Expanded clones get a size class; other rows say once, few or many, or leave the size out.

CDR3 protein: CASSQPTSGGAYEQYF; CDR3 DNA: TGCGCCAGCAGCCAGCCCACTAGCGGGGGGGCCTACGAGCAGTACTTC; D gene: TRBD2; clone size: once; V gene: TRBV4-1; CDR3 length: 16; J gene: TRBJ2-7
CDR3 protein: CASSYMAGGPGEQYF; CDR3 DNA: TGTGCCAGCAGTTACATGGCGGGGGGGCCCGGAGAGCAGTACTTC; D gene: TRBD2; clone size: NA; V gene: TRBV6-6; CDR3 length: 15; J gene: TRBJ2-7
CDR3 protein: CASSASSSAQHF; CDR3 DNA: TGTGCCAGCAGCGCATCCTCCTCGGCCCAGCATTTT; D gene: NA; clone size: NA; V gene: TRBV7-9; CDR3 length: 12; J gene: TRBJ1-5
CDR3 protein: CASSLSRLAVGTQYF; CDR3 DNA: TGTGCCAGCAGCTTGTCACGACTAGCTGTTGGGACCCAGTACTTC; D gene: TRBD2; clone size: NA; V gene: TRBV7-2; CDR3 length: 15; J gene: TRBJ2-5
CDR3 protein: CASSLWTGNSPLHF; CDR3 DNA: TGCGCCAGCAGCCTATGGACAGGGAATTCACCCCTCCACTTT; D gene: TRBD1; clone size: NA; V gene: TRBV4-3; CDR3 length: 14; J gene: TRBJ1-6
CDR3 protein: CASSATGSSYNEQFF; CDR3 DNA: TGTGCCAGCAGCGCCACAGGAAGCTCCTACAATGAGCAGTTCTTC; D gene: NA; clone size: NA; V gene: TRBV6-1; CDR3 length: 15; J gene: TRBJ2-1
CDR3 protein: CASSLGQIQEKLFF; CDR3 DNA: TGTGCCAGCAGCTTGGGACAAATTCAAGAAAAACTGTTTTTT; D gene: NA; clone size: NA; V gene: TRBV11-1; CDR3 length: 14; J gene: TRBJ1-4
CDR3 protein: CSVAVDGGADEQYF; CDR3 DNA: TGCAGCGTGGCCGTAGACGGGGGGGCCGACGAGCAGTACTTC; D gene: TRBD2; clone size: NA; V gene: TRBV29-1; CDR3 length: 14; J gene: TRBJ2-7
CDR3 protein: CASSLASDYSPLHF; CDR3 DNA: TGTGCCAGCAGCTTAGCGAGTGATTATTCACCCCTCCACTTT; D gene: NA; clone size: once; V gene: TRBV7-8; CDR3 length: 14; J gene: TRBJ1-6
CDR3 protein: CASSFGGQGSEQYF; CDR3 DNA: TGCGCCAGCAGCTTTGGTGGACAGGGCAGCGAGCAGTACTTC; D gene: TRBD1; clone size: few; V gene: TRBV5-1; CDR3 length: 14; J gene: TRBJ2-7
CDR3 protein: CASSLALGTGSSYEQYF; CDR3 DNA: TGTGCCAGCAGCTTAGCGCTCGGGACAGGGAGCTCCTACGAGCAGTACTTC; D gene: TRBD1; clone size: NA; V gene: TRBV7-8; CDR3 length: 17; J gene: TRBJ2-7
CDR3 protein: CASSYSKQTGANF; CDR3 DNA: TGTGCCAGCAGTTACTCGAAGCAGACAGGGGCCAACTTC; D gene: TRBD1; clone size: NA; V gene: TRBV6-6; CDR3 length: 13; J gene: TRBJ2-7
CDR3 protein: CASSLRTGGEKLFF; CDR3 DNA: TGCGCCAGCAGCCTTCGGACAGGGGGCGAAAAACTGTTTTTT; D gene: TRBD1; clone size: many; V gene: TRBV5-1; CDR3 length: 14; J gene: TRBJ1-4
CDR3 protein: CASSQRGLGADTQYF; CDR3 DNA: TGTGCTAGCAGTCAGCGGGGGTTAGGAGCAGATACGCAGTATTTT; D gene: TRBD2; clone size: NA; V gene: TRBV7-7; CDR3 length: 15; J gene: TRBJ2-3
CDR3 protein: CASSVTGSQPQHF; CDR3 DNA: TGTGCCAGCAGTGTGACAGGGAGTCAGCCCCAGCATTTT; D gene: TRBD1; clone size: NA; V gene: TRBV6-5; CDR3 length: 13; J gene: TRBJ1-5